A single sample is the source of the 15 T cell receptor beta chains below, sequenced in a study of blood T cell repertoires in COVID-19. Clones were read by immunoSEQ multiplex PCR, and TCRdb kept only the in-frame ones, dropping some. Found here are over 65,000 clones, 81% of them singletons; the top ten hold roughly 8.3%. Source material: peripheral blood. These receptors all stem from a human donor in a cohort sampled during active COVID-19.

The V and J genes are TRBV9 and TRBJ2-5; a possible D gene is TRBD2 (5 bases). V lost 0 bases and J lost 1, with 10 bases in between. Germline CDR1 SGDLS, CDR2 YYNGEE. The CDR3 is 15 residues long. CDR3 in amino acids: CASSVDGNSQETQYF. CDR3 DNA: TGTGCCAGCAGCGTAGACGGGAACTCCCAAGAGACCCAGTACTTC.

This chain links TRBV6-6 with TRBJ1-5; 8 bases agree with TRBD1. The J segment lost 6 bases and the V segment lost 2 bases, leaving 6 bases of the junction unmatched. CDR1 and CDR2 from the germline V gene are MNHNY and SVGAGI (reference sequence). The CDR3 extends over 15 amino acids. CDR3: CASSYLTGGGQPQHF. CDR3 in DNA: TGTGCCAGCAGTTACCTAACAGGGGGGGGTCAGCCCCAGCATTTT.

The chain uses TRBV7-2 and TRBJ2-1, with 14 bases fitting TRBD2. J gave up 6 bases and V 3 bases, and 4 bases lay outside the gene matches. There are 16 residues in the CDR3. Germline CDR1 is SGHTA and CDR2 is FQGNSA. This CDR3 is CASSLGGTSGSNEQFF. DNA for the CDR3: TGTGCCAGCAGCTTGGGTGGGACTAGCGGGAGCAATGAGCAGTTCTTC.

The V and J genes are TRBV6-5 and TRBJ2-2; 10 positions agree with TRBD1. Trimming removed 0 bases from V and 2 bases from J; junction bases left unmatched: 0. The germline V gene has CDR1 MNHEY and CDR2 SVGAGI. The CDR3 is made up of 16 amino acids. Here the CDR3 reads CASSYSTGGNTGELFF. CDR3 bases: TGTGCCAGCAGTTACTCGACAGGGGGCAACACCGGGGAGCTGTTTTTT.

The V gene is TRBV3-1 (or the pseudogene TRBV3-2), the J gene TRBJ2-4; 9 nucleotides agree with TRBD2. This CDR3 is 17 amino acids long. Losses at the gene ends were 0 bases for V and 5 bases for J; bases not matched to a gene: 8. Germline V gene lookup returns CDR1 LGHDT and CDR2 YNNKEL (reference sequence). CDR3 region: CASSQDIEREAENIQYF. The CDR3 nucleotides read TGTGCCAGCAGCCAAGATATCGAGCGGGAGGCCGAAAACATTCAGTACTTC.

This chain links TRBV6-1 with TRBJ2-1, with a possible D match to TRBD1 (6 bases). CDR1 and CDR2 (germline): MNHNS, SASEGT. This CDR3 spans 16 amino acids. V was pared by 0 bases and J by 6 bases, with 15 bases between. As DNA, the CDR3 is TGTGCCAGCAGTGAAGCCGGACAGAAAATCTCCAATGAGCAGTTCTTC. Protein product: CASSEAGQKISNEQFF.

This clone was seen a handful of times. The V gene is TRBV3-1 (or the pseudogene TRBV3-2), the J gene TRBJ1-6; D is undetermined. V was pared by 3 bases and J by 13 bases, with 13 bases between. CDR1 is LGHDT, CDR2 YNNKEL, per germline (reference sequence). The CDR3 is made up of 13 amino acids. For the CDR3, the DNA is TGTGCCAGCAGCCACGGTCTGGGAGGGCCCCTCCACTTT. Translated: CASSHGLGGPLHF.

This clone is classed as medium-sized. This chain connects TRBV19 to TRBJ2-2; TRBD1 agrees at 10 bases. CDR3 length: 16 residues. Germline V lookup: CDR1 LNHDA, CDR2 SQIVND (reference sequence). Trimming at V came to 6 bases and at J to 4 bases, leaving 8 bases not matched to a gene. The CDR3 loop is CASSFSRDRGTGELFF. CDR3 coding DNA: TGTGCCAGTAGCTTCAGCCGGGACAGGGGCACCGGGGAGCTGTTTTTT.

The rearrangement links TRBV6-1 to TRBJ2-1, with 9 bases aligning to TRBD1. V shed 1 base and J 3 bases; nucleotides not matched to a gene: 1. The CDR3 spans 15 residues. From germline, CDR1 is MNHNS and CDR2 SASEGT. The CDR3 coding sequence is TGTGCCAGCAGTGAAGAGACAGGGGGCTACAATGAGCAGTTCTTC. It specifies CASSEETGGYNEQFF.

The rearrangement links TRBV18 to TRBJ2-5; D is unclear. In germline, CDR1 is KGHSH, CDR2 LQKENI. Trimming stripped 2 bases from V and 3 bases from J, with 10 bases between. The CDR3 totals 14 residues. The CDR3 sequence: CASSPASGKETQYF. In nucleotides, the CDR3 is TGTGCCAGCTCACCAGCGTCTGGTAAAGAGACCCAGTACTTC.

The V gene is TRBV28, the J gene TRBJ2-7, with 7 bases matching TRBD1. Germline CDR1 MDHEN, CDR2 SYDVKM. The ends lost 5 bases at V and 7 bases at J; junction bases unmatched: 17. This CDR3 has 16 amino acids. The CDR3 region has the DNA TGTGCCAGCAGTATACCCGCCGCGGCAGGGGGAAGTGAGCAGTACTTC. It yields the protein CASSIPAAAGGSEQYF.

This chain joins TRBV20-1 and TRBJ1-1, with 12 bases lining up with TRBD1. This CDR3 spans 11 amino acids. The germline V gene has CDR1 DFQATT and CDR2 SNEGSKA (reference sequence). The CDR3 coding sequence is TGCAGCAGGGACAGGGGGCCTGAAGCTTTCTTT. Its translation: CSRDRGPEAFF.

The CDR3 reads CASLDPGFPDTQYF. The CDR3 DNA reads as TGTGCCAGTCTTGACCCAGGGTTCCCAGATACGCAGTATTTT. The genes are TRBV19 and TRBJ2-3; perhaps TRBD1 as D (5 bases). This CDR3 is 14 amino acids long. V lost 8 bases and J lost 4, with 16 bases in between. Germline V CDR1 and CDR2: LNHDA, SQIVND (reference sequence). The complete variable domain, with remaining parts taken from reference TRBV19 and TRBJ2-3, reads DGGITQSPKYLFRKEGQNVTLSCEQNLNHDAMYWYRQDPGQGLRLIYYSQIVNDFQKGDIAEGYSVSREKKESFPLTVTSAQKNPTAFYLCASLDPGFPDTQYFGPGTRLTVL.

The chain has TRBV7-7 and TRBJ2-2; D is ambiguous. CDR1 SSHAT and CDR2 FNYEAQ come from the germline V gene (reference sequence). The CDR3 is 15 residues long. The V and J ends lost 2 bases and 0 bases respectively, with 7 bases between them. This CDR3 reads CASSLQLANTGELFF. The CDR3 nucleotides are TGTGCCAGCAGCTTACAGCTAGCGAACACCGGGGAGCTGTTTTTT.

V is TRBV12-3 or TRBV12-4 and J is TRBJ2-7; possibly TRBD1 for D (5 bases). V lost 3 bases, J lost 6 bases, and 9 bases lay in between. CDR3 length: 12 residues. The CDR3 coding sequence is TGTGCCAGCAGTTTGGGAAGGGGCGAGCAGTACTTC. Translation gives CASSLGRGEQYF.